This T cell receptor beta chain appears in the sequencing data of a study of Graves' ophthalmopathy and Graves' hyperthyroidism. This clonotype was picked up many times. Germline CDR1 is MNHEY and CDR2 is SMNVEV (reference sequence). The length of the CDR3 is 12 residues. V was shortened by 6 bases and J by 4 bases, with 9 bases between the two germline ends. The TCR beta CDR3 regions underwent amplification from RNA transcripts. First-round RT-PCR with HTBI primers preceded a second-round multiplex PCR. A single record per CDR3 protein comes from TCRdb applying MiXCR to the multiplex PCR reads. The sample has 170,000 or so distinct CDR3 sequences; over 35% are singletons.

The chain recombines TRBV27 with TRBJ1-2; D gene ambiguous. Sequencing used peripheral blood. The clonotype was recovered from a woman between 40 and 50 years old with Graves' ophthalmopathy. CDR3 sequence (DNA): TGTGCCAGCAGCGACCGCGGCTATGGCTACACCTTC. Translating it yields CASSDRGYGYTF.